The clone carrying this TCR beta chain appeared a few times. The data stem from a study of blood T cell repertoires in COVID-19. Whole-study context: PBMCs, B-cell-depleted T cells, or T cells were the source of the cDNA or gDNA that made up the material.

J lost 6 bases, V lost 3 bases, and 8 bases had no gene match. The CDR3 has 14 amino acids. Germline values: CDR1 MDHEN, CDR2 SYDVKM. Method: immunoSEQ multiplex PCR; TCRdb's copy keeps in-frame clones and lacks some. The repertoire holds some 95,000 clones, with 60% to 85% as singletons. What was sequenced was peripheral blood. The rearrangement links TRBV28 to TRBJ2-7; 7 nucleotides align to TRBD2. This receptor was obtained from a man between 70 and 80 years old with acute or convalescent COVID-19. CDR3 DNA sequence: TGTGCCAGCAGTTTGTCGCGGGAGTCGTCCGAGCAGTACTTC. Its protein product is CASSLSRESSEQYF. Using reference TRBV28 and TRBJ2-7 for the parts outside the CDR3, the full variable domain is DVKVTQSSRYLVKRTGEKVFLECVQDMDHENMFWYRQDPGLGLRLIYFSYDVKMKEKGDIPEGYSVSREKKERFSLILESASTNQTSMYLCASSLSRESSEQYFGPGTRLTVT.